A single sample is the source of the 13 T cell receptor beta chains below, sequenced in a study of response to subunit inactivated influenza vaccine. TCRdb independently ran MiXCR on the RT-PCR reads; one entry per CDR3 protein. The sample contains some 570,000 distinct CDR3 sequences, about 11% of which appear only once. In addition, the sample was reused for a study of T cells expressing NK-cell markers. This second study notes: UMIs accompanied the 5'RACE template switching by which TCR beta cDNA was made.

This material consisted of PBMCs from blood, taken on the day of vaccination. These receptors all stem from a man between 45 and 60 years old who received an inactivated influenza vaccine.

This clonotype was counted at least ten times. The chain joins TRBV11-1 to TRBJ1-6; TRBD1 is a possible D gene (5 bases). V lost 5 bases, J lost 0 bases, and 17 bases lay in between. This CDR3 is 18 amino acids long. From germline, CDR1 is SGHAT and CDR2 FQDESV (reference sequence). The CDR3 DNA follows: TGTGCCAGCAGCCTGTCGGGGCTTGCTAACTCCTATAATTCACCCCTCCACTTT. This codes for CASSLSGLANSYNSPLHF.

This clonotype has a handful of counts. The chain carries TRBV28 and TRBJ1-6; D gene uncertain. The ends were cut back, 6 bases at V and 0 bases at J, with 9 bases in the middle. There are 15 residues in the CDR3. Germline CDR1 MDHEN, CDR2 SYDVKM. The CDR3 DNA follows: TGTGCCAGCAGGTCACTAGCCTCCTATAATTCACCCCTCCACTTT. Residues: CASRSLASYNSPLHF.

In this sample, this clonotype turned up many times. The chain links TRBV25-1 to TRBJ1-2, with D possibly being TRBD1 (5 bases). Germline V gene data show CDR1 as MGHDK and CDR2 as SYGVNS. The CDR3 sequence is 14 residues long. V lost 4 bases and J lost 7, with 16 bases in between. CDR3 DNA sequence: TGTGCCAGCAGTGGGGCCAGGGCGTTTCGTGGCTACACCTTC. Translating gives CASSGARAFRGYTF.

In this sample, this clonotype turned up many times. The rearrangement joins TRBV7-2 to TRBJ2-1; 8 positions match TRBD1. The CDR3 totals 15 residues. V lost 4 bases to trimming and J lost 4 bases; unmatched junction nucleotides: 6. Germline values: CDR1 SGHTA, CDR2 FQGNSA. CDR3 in amino acids: CASSSGQGLYNEQFF. CDR3 nucleotide sequence: TGTGCCAGCAGCTCAGGACAGGGCCTTTACAATGAGCAGTTCTTC.

The chain employs TRBV28 and TRBJ1-5, with D unclear. The CDR3 extends over 12 amino acids. Per germline, CDR1 MDHEN and CDR2 SYDVKM. Deletions cut 1 base from V and 6 bases from J, with 4 bases between. CDR3 bases: TGTGCCAGCAGTTTATATCCTCAGCCCCAGCATTTT. Protein product: CASSLYPQPQHF. The variable domain in full, with the rest retrieved from reference TRBV28 and TRBJ1-5, is DVKVTQSSRYLVKRTGEKVFLECVQDMDHENMFWYRQDPGLGLRLIYFSYDVKMKEKGDIPEGYSVSREKKERFSLILESASTNQTSMYLCASSLYPQPQHFGDGTRLSIL.

The sample holds many counts of this clonotype. This chain uses TRBV4-2 with TRBJ2-5, with TRBD2 matching over 8 bases. J was trimmed by 1 base and V by 0 bases; bases with no gene match: 7. This CDR3 spans 17 amino acids. Looked up from germline, CDR1 is LGHNA and CDR2 is YNFKEQ. The CDR3 DNA reads TGTGCCAGCAGCCAAGATAACCAGCGGGGGCTCCAAGAGACCCAGTACTTC. This translates into CASSQDNQRGLQETQYF.

This chain connects TRBV5-4 to TRBJ2-3; 8 bases match TRBD1. With 4 bases clipped from V and 2 bases from J, the junction kept 6 bases outside the gene matches. The CDR3 spans 15 residues. From germline, CDR1 is SGHNT and CDR2 YYREEE (reference sequence). The CDR3 loop is CASSRDRGATDTQYF. The CDR3 DNA reads as TGTGCCAGCAGCAGAGACAGGGGAGCCACAGATACGCAGTATTTT.

Only a few counts were recorded for this clonotype. V and J are TRBV20-1 and TRBJ1-2, with D unclear. The CDR3 runs to 12 residues. Germline V gene sequence: CDR1 DFQATT, CDR2 SNEGSKA (reference sequence). Trimming took off 5 bases at V and 0 bases at J, with 7 bases between the two ends. CDR3 region: CSAATTNYGYTF. The CDR3 DNA is TGCAGTGCTGCGACAACTAACTATGGCTACACCTTC.

This clonotype appeared a few times. CDR3 sequence (DNA): TGTGCCAGCAGTCCCATGGGGGCTAACTATGGCTACACCTTC. This sequence encodes CASSPMGANYGYTF. This chain joins TRBV12-3 or TRBV12-4 and TRBJ1-2; weak D call: TRBD1 (5 bases). V lost 5 bases and J 0 bases, leaving 10 bases between the germline ends. This CDR3 comprises 14 residues.

This clonotype came up many times. The chain is built from TRBV29-1 and TRBJ2-5; 8 bases are a match to TRBD2. This CDR3 has 12 residues. In germline, CDR1 is SQVTM, CDR2 ANQGSEA. V was clipped by 3 bases and J by 5 bases; unmatched bases: 2. CDR3 sequence: CSVETSVETQYF. The CDR3, as DNA: TGCAGCGTTGAGACTAGCGTTGAGACCCAGTACTTC.

The chain combines TRBV11-2 with TRBJ2-1; 8 positions match TRBD2. The CDR3 has 18 residues. Germline lookup yields CDR1 SGHAT and CDR2 FQNNGV. The V gene end was trimmed by 2 bases and the J gene end by 0 bases; junction bases not matched to a gene: 9. The CDR3: CASSLTSSLAGSYNEQFF. CDR3 bases: TGTGCCAGCAGCTTAACCTCCTCTCTAGCGGGCTCCTACAATGAGCAGTTCTTC.

This clonotype was found many times. The V and J genes are TRBV6-2 or TRBV6-3 and TRBJ1-5; D is perhaps TRBD1 (5 bases). Looked up from germline, CDR1 is MNHEY and CDR2 is SVGEGT. The CDR3 length is 15 residues. V gave up 2 bases and J gave up 4 bases, with 12 bases separating them. CDR3 in amino acids: CASSYGTGGNQPQHF. The CDR3 coding sequence is TGTGCCAGCAGTTACGGCACAGGCGGTAATCAGCCCCAGCATTTT.

The table lists this clonotype with a few counts. V is TRBV18 and J is TRBJ2-7; D is unresolved. This CDR3 region has 15 residues. V gave up 3 bases and J gave up 3 bases, with 15 bases separating them. The germline V gene has CDR1 KGHSH and CDR2 LQKENI. The CDR3 bases are TGTGCCAGCTCACCGGCGGTTAAGGCGATCTACGAGCAGTACTTC. Translated, it gives CASSPAVKAIYEQYF.